A selection of T cell receptor beta chains follows, all from one sample in a study of blood T cell repertoires in COVID-19. Libraries were prepared by immunoSEQ multiplex PCR; TCRdb keeps only in-frame clonotypes and omits some of them. The sample holds about 170,000 clones, about three quarters seen once. Sample: peripheral blood. These receptors were taken from a man in his 70s with acute or convalescent COVID-19. The CDR3 runs from the conserved cysteine through the conserved F or W. A D gene is named only where the DNA matches it firmly.

CDR3aa	v_gene	j_gene	d_gene
CASRGQMNTEAFF	TRBV2	TRBJ1-1	.
CASSVDSPNYGYTF	TRBV9	TRBJ1-2	.
CASSVVAAPSTDTQYF	TRBV9	TRBJ2-3	.
CASSFRELMELFF	TRBV7-8	TRBJ2-2	.
CASSFSSGNTIYF	TRBV28	TRBJ1-3	.
CASSGPSRGQETQYF	TRBV9	TRBJ2-5	.
CASSLRAQGRSSYNEQFF	TRBV5-1	TRBJ2-1	TRBD1
CASSFTSRDRAYNEQFF	TRBV5-6	TRBJ2-1	TRBD1
CASSMLDRDRQPQHF	TRBV19	TRBJ1-5	TRBD1
CASSLLRTGSTNSPLHF	TRBV28	TRBJ1-6	TRBD1
CASSSTTEAFF	TRBV5-1	TRBJ1-1	.
CASSLAAVDEQFF	TRBV5-4	TRBJ2-1	.
CASSFAGTSGYTF	TRBV12-3/TRBV12-4	TRBJ1-2	.
CASSFGQLNTEAFF	TRBV5-1	TRBJ1-1	.
CASSYISVSYEQYF	TRBV6-5	TRBJ2-7	.
CASSQRTSGSPGELFF	TRBV14	TRBJ2-2	TRBD2
CASSDGRAKGDYGYTF	TRBV10-2	TRBJ1-2	.
CASSIGEEAFF	TRBV4-1	TRBJ1-1	.
CASSRQGSNSPLHF	TRBV7-3	TRBJ1-6	TRBD1
CAWSRTYYYEQYF	TRBV30	TRBJ2-7	.
CASSITGGPQETQYF	TRBV19	TRBJ2-5	.
CASSAGGGNTGELFF	TRBV9	TRBJ2-2	TRBD2
CASRSGATNEQFF	TRBV11-3	TRBJ2-1	TRBD2
CASSLNGAAGVRNTIYF	TRBV7-2	TRBJ1-3	.
CASRALRSRLFF	TRBV6-5	TRBJ1-4	.
CASSLASFETQYF	TRBV11-2	TRBJ2-5	.
CASSLRGLGTDTQYF	TRBV5-6	TRBJ2-3	.
CASSLPGQGNYGYTF	TRBV7-8	TRBJ1-2	TRBD1
CASSGPGQGASEAFF	TRBV10-2	TRBJ1-1	TRBD1
CASSASGTGDYGYTF	TRBV6-4	TRBJ1-2	TRBD1
CASSVGTGDGYTF	TRBV11-1	TRBJ1-2	TRBD1
CASSLYGSTNTGELFF	TRBV7-2	TRBJ2-2	.
CAISGSGGGQETQYF	TRBV10-3	TRBJ2-5	TRBD2
CASSTVGRGLYEQYF	TRBV5-8	TRBJ2-7	.
CASSWTSDSSYEQYF	TRBV2	TRBJ2-7	TRBD2
CASSAMTGGYTEAFF	TRBV7-7	TRBJ1-1	TRBD1
CASSRLQREGLGASYNEQFF	TRBV7-6	TRBJ2-1	TRBD2
CASSQVSGPRQPQHF	TRBV4-1	TRBJ1-5	.
CASSLSTPKTSGDSYNEQFF	TRBV27	TRBJ2-1	TRBD2
CASSSPGGAREQYF	TRBV6-6	TRBJ2-7	.
CASSLVVGRGYNEQFF	TRBV11-2	TRBJ2-1	TRBD2
CASSQGLAGNEQFF	TRBV5-1	TRBJ2-1	TRBD2
CASSTDRGGTEAFF	TRBV19	TRBJ1-1	TRBD1
CASSVTGGGASGNTIYF	TRBV6-1	TRBJ1-3	.
CASSRRDREPFFNTEAFF	TRBV7-8	TRBJ1-1	TRBD1
CASRELHGIQPQHF	TRBV2	TRBJ1-5	.
CTSSPRASGGSYEQYF	TRBV1	TRBJ2-7	.
CAGIETTNEKLFF	TRBV2	TRBJ1-4	.
CASSWTGSNQPQHF	TRBV2	TRBJ1-5	.
CSAKEGAEAFF	TRBV20-1	TRBJ1-1	.
CASSLVAGGHEKLFF	TRBV5-5	TRBJ1-4	TRBD1
CASRLKTGVNYGYTF	TRBV2	TRBJ1-2	TRBD1
CASSPNRVGNQPQHF	TRBV18	TRBJ1-5	.
CASNPTGTDNSPLHF	TRBV7-6	TRBJ1-6	TRBD1
CASSLGLAGVETQYF	TRBV7-7	TRBJ2-5	TRBD2
CASSDIAGVQPQHF	TRBV2	TRBJ1-5	.
CASSLVVGSTEAFF	TRBV5-1	TRBJ1-1	.